One sample yielded the 25 T cell receptor beta chains listed below, sequenced in a study of blood T cells in healthy people across ages. With a J-beta primer mix and a sample-barcoded 5' primer, a second PCR ran about 7 to 11 cycles. TCRdb called the 5' RACE reads again in MiXCR, with one record for every CDR3 protein. The repertoire has approximately 880,000 distinct CDR3 sequences, 48% of them found once; the top ten carry around 15%. The specimen was blood. The receptors were sampled from a man aged 25-45 years in good health.

The V call is TRBV4-2, the J call TRBJ2-1; TRBD2 aligns across 9 bases. Trimming took 1 base from V and 8 from J; bases not matched to a gene: 12. The CDR3 length is 17 residues. The germline CDR1 and CDR2 sequences are LGHNA and YNFKEQ. CDR3 protein: CASSQGESGGRIDEQFF. The CDR3 DNA reads as TGTGCCAGCAGCCAAGGGGAAAGCGGGGGGCGAATCGATGAGCAGTTCTTC.

The chain has TRBV25-1 and TRBJ1-2, with a tentative D call TRBD1 (6 bases). CDR1 and CDR2 (germline): MGHDK, SYGVNS. The CDR3 covers 13 residues. V lost 2 bases and J lost 4, with 8 bases in between. The CDR3, as DNA: TGTGCCAGCAGTGAAGGGGGCAGCTATGGCTACACCTTC. Amino acid sequence: CASSEGGSYGYTF.

The chain joins TRBV20-1 to TRBJ2-3; D is unresolved. Germline assignment: CDR1 DFQATT and CDR2 SNEGSKA (reference sequence). V gave up 5 bases and J gave up 4 bases, with 10 bases separating them. The CDR3 is made up of 12 amino acids. CDR3 residues: CSASKAADTQYF. CDR3 bases: TGCAGTGCTTCTAAGGCGGCAGATACGCAGTATTTT.

The chain is built from TRBV20-1 and TRBJ2-3; 10 bases map to TRBD2. V lost 0 bases and J lost 2; bases outside the gene matches: 8. This CDR3 is 17 amino acids long. Germline lookup yields CDR1 DFQATT and CDR2 SNEGSKA (reference sequence). CDR3 sequence: CSARDPQRGGLTDTQYF. The DNA of the CDR3 is TGCAGTGCTAGAGATCCCCAGCGGGGGGGCCTCACAGATACGCAGTATTTT.

The J gene is TRBJ2-4, the V gene TRBV6-5; 13 bases line up with TRBD2. The end of the DNA aligns better with TRBJ2-7, so the J call may be wrong. CDR3 length: 16 residues. Looked up from germline, CDR1 is MNHEY and CDR2 is SVGAGI. CDR3 in DNA: TGTGCCAGCAGTTACGGACTAGCGGGGGACCCCTACGAGCAGTACTTC. It codes for CASSYGLAGDPYEQYF.

The chain links TRBV12-3 or TRBV12-4 to TRBJ2-6, with D perhaps matching TRBD1 (6 bases). Trimming removed 1 base at V and 0 bases at J, with 13 bases between. This CDR3 has 18 amino acids. CDR3 DNA sequence: TGTGCCAGCAGTTTAGACGCAGGGGCCTTCTCTGGGGCCAACGTCCTGACTTTC. This gives the protein CASSLDAGAFSGANVLTF.

The CDR3 is CASCPEGQINSPLHF. In DNA form, the CDR3 reads TGTGCCAGCTGCCCCGAGGGACAGATAAATTCACCCCTCCACTTT. The genes are TRBV3-1 and TRBJ1-6, with 7 positions matching TRBD1. CDR1 is LGHDT and CDR2 is YNNKEL in the germline V gene (reference sequence). The trim removed 8 bases at V and 7 bases at J, leaving 11 bases unmatched. The CDR3 is made up of 15 amino acids.

V usage is TRBV7-2 and J usage is TRBJ2-3, with a tentative D call TRBD1 (6 bases). V dropped 5 bases and J dropped 11 bases, with 23 bases sitting between them. Germline V CDR1 and CDR2: SGHTA, FQGNSA. The CDR3 runs to 15 residues. The CDR3 region has the DNA TGTGCCAGCAGCCCCGGACAGACGAGACTACAAGGGCAGTATTTT. It specifies CASSPGQTRLQGQYF.

This clonotype was seen a few times. The chain employs TRBV12-3 or TRBV12-4 and TRBJ2-1; D is perhaps TRBD1 or TRBD2 (5 bases each). Trimming removed 4 bases from V and 13 bases from J, with 11 bases in between. CDR3 length: 11 amino acids. The DNA of the CDR3 is TGTGCCAGCAGTTCTCGGGACGGCCAGTTCTTC. Its protein product is CASSSRDGQFF.

This clonotype was found a few times. The chain uses TRBV28 and TRBJ1-4; 12 nucleotides match TRBD1. This CDR3 has 17 amino acids. V dropped 6 bases and J dropped 5; count of bases not matched to a gene: 10. CDR1 is MDHEN, CDR2 SYDVKM, per germline. The CDR3 nucleotides read TGTGCCAGCAGAAACTCCGGGACAGGGGGCGCGAATGAAAAACTGTTTTTT. Protein: CASRNSGTGGANEKLFF.

V and J are TRBV12-3 or TRBV12-4 and TRBJ1-2; possibly TRBD1 for D (5 bases). This CDR3 region has 17 residues. V was cut by 5 bases and J by 0 bases, with 19 bases left in between. The CDR3 bases are TGTGCCAGCAGTATCTCGGGGCGCCCAAGAGCTAACTATGGCTACACCTTC. This encodes CASSISGRPRANYGYTF.

V usage is TRBV6-4 and J usage is TRBJ2-3; D gene unclear. CDR1 is MRHNA, CDR2 SNTAGT, per germline. Trimming removed 2 bases at V and 0 bases at J, with 3 bases between. This CDR3 comprises 13 residues. The CDR3 protein is CASSDGSTDTQYF. CDR3 DNA sequence: TGTGCCAGCAGTGACGGTAGCACAGATACGCAGTATTTT.

V usage is TRBV28 and J usage is TRBJ2-3; no clear D. V gave up 5 bases and J gave up 3 bases, with 9 bases separating them. The CDR3 runs to 13 residues. Germline-derived CDR1 and CDR2 are MDHEN and SYDVKM. Here the CDR3 DNA reads TGTGCCAGCAGTAACGTTGGGACAGATACGCAGTATTTT. Encoded protein: CASSNVGTDTQYF. Full variable domain (outside the CDR3, taken from reference TRBV28 and TRBJ2-3): DVKVTQSSRYLVKRTGEKVFLECVQDMDHENMFWYRQDPGLGLRLIYFSYDVKMKEKGDIPEGYSVSREKKERFSLILESASTNQTSMYLCASSNVGTDTQYFGPGTRLTVL.

Here the CDR3 reads CASSLGSGGPSTQYF. CDR3 coding DNA: TGTGCCAGCAGCTTAGGTAGCGGGGGCCCCTCGACGCAGTATTTT. The chain has TRBV11-2 and TRBJ2-3, with TRBD2 matching 9 bases. This CDR3 is 15 amino acids long. The J segment lost 9 bases and the V segment lost 1 base, leaving 8 bases of the junction unmatched. Looked up from germline, CDR1 is SGHAT and CDR2 is FQNNGV. Drawing the rest from reference TRBV11-2 and TRBJ2-3, the complete variable domain is EAGVAQSPRYKIIEKRQSVAFWCNPISGHATLYWYQQILGQGPKLLIQFQNNGVVDDSQLPKDRFSAERLKGVDSTLKIQPAKLEDSAVYLCASSLGSGGPSTQYFGPGTRLTVL.

V is TRBV6-2 or TRBV6-3 and J is TRBJ1-2; 9 positions agree with TRBD1. J gave up 1 base and V 6 bases, and 12 bases lay outside the gene matches. The V gene's germline CDR1 is MNHEY and CDR2 SVGEGT. The CDR3 length is 17 residues. The CDR3 DNA sequence: TGTGCCAGCAGCCCAACTCGGACAGGGGAACTTAACTATGGCTACACCTTC. This codes for CASSPTRTGELNYGYTF.

J is TRBJ2-3 and V is TRBV6-2 or TRBV6-3; D possibly matches TRBD1 or TRBD2 (6 bases each). This CDR3 has 14 residues. Trimming took off 4 bases at V and 4 bases at J, with 12 bases between the two ends. Germline CDR1 is MNHEY and CDR2 is SVGEGT. The CDR3 sequence: CASSWGASADTQYF. The CDR3 DNA sequence: TGTGCCAGCAGTTGGGGGGCGTCGGCAGATACGCAGTATTTT.

The rearrangement uses TRBV12-3 or TRBV12-4 and TRBJ2-2; possible D gene TRBD2, 6 bases. There are 16 residues in the CDR3. Trimming shortened V by 4 bases and J by 4 bases, and 16 bases separated the two germline ends. The CDR3: CASSSPGGKVTGELFF. CDR3 DNA sequence: TGTGCCAGCAGTTCCCCCGGGGGTAAAGTCACCGGGGAGCTGTTTTTT.

The table lists this clonotype with a few counts. The rearrangement uses TRBV10-3 and TRBJ1-2, with TRBD1 as a possible D gene (5 bases). Germline V gene lookup returns CDR1 ENHRY and CDR2 SYGVKD. CDR3 length: 14 residues. V was pared by 10 bases and J by 6 bases, with 21 bases between. CDR3 in amino acids: CATSGGVKYNGYTF. The CDR3 DNA follows: TGTGCCACCTCGGGAGGGGTGAAATACAATGGCTACACCTTC.

This chain connects TRBV16 to TRBJ1-5, with TRBD1 as a possible D gene (5 bases). Germline V CDR1 and CDR2: KGHSY, FQNENV. The CDR3 has 18 residues. Trimming left V 4 bases short and J 1 base short, with 20 bases between. CDR3 amino acids: CASSPRRAGTISNQPQHF. CDR3 DNA: TGTGCCAGCAGCCCCAGACGGGCGGGGACGATAAGCAATCAGCCCCAGCATTTT.

This chain links TRBV9 with TRBJ2-7; D possibly matches TRBD1 or TRBD2 (5 bases each). The V gene's germline CDR1 is SGDLS and CDR2 YYNGEE. The CDR3 is made up of 17 amino acids. Trimming pared 3 bases from V and 3 bases from J, leaving 22 bases between. CDR3 residues: CASSAPGRGKNLYEQYF. The CDR3 DNA sequence: TGTGCCAGCAGCGCTCCGGGACGGGGCAAAAACCTCTACGAGCAGTACTTC.

In its sample, this clonotype was seen a few times. This chain connects TRBV5-1 to TRBJ2-1; 7 bases are a match to TRBD1. In germline, CDR1 is SGHRS, CDR2 YFSETQ. The CDR3 is 15 amino acids. With 4 bases clipped from V and 4 bases from J, the junction kept 8 bases outside the gene matches. This CDR3 reads CASSPGTEPYNEQFF. In nucleotides, the CDR3 is TGCGCCAGCAGCCCCGGGACAGAACCTTACAATGAGCAGTTCTTC.

CDR3 amino acids: CASSLVQREAFF. CDR3 DNA sequence: TGTGCCAGCAGCTTGGTACAACGTGAAGCTTTCTTT. The rearrangement joins TRBV5-6 to TRBJ1-1; D is ambiguous. Germline CDR1 is SGHDT and CDR2 is YYEEEE. Trimming took off 0 bases at V and 7 bases at J, with 7 bases between the two ends. This CDR3 is built from 12 residues.

The chain links TRBV27 to TRBJ1-5, with D hard to call. This CDR3 comprises 15 residues. Germline lookup yields CDR1 MNHEY and CDR2 SMNVEV (reference sequence). V dropped 10 bases and J dropped 0 bases, with 16 bases sitting between them. Here the CDR3 reads CATGSGRYSNQPQHF. The CDR3 DNA follows: TGTGCCACTGGGTCCGGGAGATATAGCAATCAGCCCCAGCATTTT.

The rearrangement links TRBV6-2 or TRBV6-3 to TRBJ2-7; the D is unclear. Germline CDR1 MNHEY, CDR2 SVGEGT. V dropped 1 base and J dropped 2 bases, with 12 bases sitting between them. This CDR3 is 15 amino acids long. As DNA, the CDR3 is TGTGCCAGCAGTTACTTCTTAGCCAATACCTACGAGCAGTACTTC. It codes for CASSYFLANTYEQYF.

J is TRBJ2-1 and V is TRBV28, with TRBD2 matching 10 bases. Looked up from germline, CDR1 is MDHEN and CDR2 is SYDVKM. The trim removed 8 bases at V and 0 bases at J, leaving 10 bases unmatched. The CDR3 spans 17 residues. The CDR3 protein is CASGISGGASSYNEQFF. CDR3 DNA sequence: TGTGCCAGCGGTATCAGCGGGGGGGCGAGCTCCTACAATGAGCAGTTCTTC. Full variable domain (outside the CDR3, taken from reference TRBV28 and TRBJ2-1): DVKVTQSSRYLVKRTGEKVFLECVQDMDHENMFWYRQDPGLGLRLIYFSYDVKMKEKGDIPEGYSVSREKKERFSLILESASTNQTSMYLCASGISGGASSYNEQFFGPGTRLTVL.